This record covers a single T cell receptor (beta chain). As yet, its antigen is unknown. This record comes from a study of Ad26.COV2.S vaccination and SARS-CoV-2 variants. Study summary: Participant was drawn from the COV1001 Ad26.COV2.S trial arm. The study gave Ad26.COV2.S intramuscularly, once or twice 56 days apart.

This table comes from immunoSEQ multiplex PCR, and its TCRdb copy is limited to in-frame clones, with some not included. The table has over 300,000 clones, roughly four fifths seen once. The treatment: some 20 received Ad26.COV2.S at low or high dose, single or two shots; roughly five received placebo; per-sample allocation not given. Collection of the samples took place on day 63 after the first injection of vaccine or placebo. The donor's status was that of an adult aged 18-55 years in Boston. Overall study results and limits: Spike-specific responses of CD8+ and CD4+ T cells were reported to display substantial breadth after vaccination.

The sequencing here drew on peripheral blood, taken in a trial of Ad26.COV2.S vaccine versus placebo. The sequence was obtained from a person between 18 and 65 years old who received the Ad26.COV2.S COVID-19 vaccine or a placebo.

This CDR3 reads CAWSPGMSPEAFF. For the CDR3, the DNA is TGTGCCTGGAGTCCGGGGATGTCGCCGGAAGCTTTCTTT. V gene TRBV30 combines with J gene TRBJ1-1; D is uncertain. This CDR3 contains 13 residues. Germline-derived CDR1 and CDR2 are GTSNPN and SVGIG (reference sequence). V was shortened by 2 bases and J by 8 bases, with 15 bases between the two germline ends.